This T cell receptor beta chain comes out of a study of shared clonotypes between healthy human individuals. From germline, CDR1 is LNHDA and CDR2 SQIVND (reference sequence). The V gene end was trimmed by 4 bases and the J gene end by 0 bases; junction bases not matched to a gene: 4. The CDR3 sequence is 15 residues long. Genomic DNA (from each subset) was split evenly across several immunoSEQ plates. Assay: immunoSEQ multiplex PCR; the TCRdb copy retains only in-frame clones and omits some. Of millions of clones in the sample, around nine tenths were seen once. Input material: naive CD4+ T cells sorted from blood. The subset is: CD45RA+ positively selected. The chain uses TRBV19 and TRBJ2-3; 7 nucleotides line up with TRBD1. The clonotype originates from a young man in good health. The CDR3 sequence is CASSRQGTSTDTQYF. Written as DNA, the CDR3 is TGTGCCAGTAGTAGACAGGGAACTAGCACAGATACGCAGTATTTT. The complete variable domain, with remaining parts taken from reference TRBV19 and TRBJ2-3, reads DGGITQSPKYLFRKEGQNVTLSCEQNLNHDAMYWYRQDPGQGLRLIYYSQIVNDFQKGDIAEGYSVSREKKESFPLTVTSAQKNPTAFYLCASSRQGTSTDTQYFGPGTRLTVL.